Each of the 28 T cell receptor beta chains below was sequenced from the same sample in a study of cytomegalovirus exposure and HLA in healthy donors. The assay was immunoSEQ multiplex PCR, and TCRdb's table has in-frame clones only and misses some. This repertoire shows around 250,000 clones, around 90% found once; its top ten account for under 0.4%. The source material was PBMCs. The receptors were sampled from a woman aged 18 to 35 in good health and CMV-seronegative.

The CDR3 coding sequence is TGTGCCAGCAGTTTACTGGGGACTAGAGACAATGAGCAGTTCTTC. It encodes CASSLLGTRDNEQFF. The V gene is TRBV28, the J gene TRBJ2-1; 8 nucleotides line up with TRBD2. The germline gives CDR1 MDHEN, CDR2 SYDVKM. The CDR3 is made up of 15 amino acids. V trimming: 2 bases; J trimming: 5 bases; junction bases outside the gene matches: 5.

This clone was detected only a few times. This chain joins TRBV6-1 and TRBJ1-5, with unresolved D. Germline lookup yields CDR1 MNHNS and CDR2 SASEGT. With 5 bases removed from V and 7 bases from J, the gap between germline ends came to 18 bases. The CDR3 length is 15 residues. The CDR3 spells CASSQEGDPSQPQHF. Written as DNA, the CDR3 is TGTGCCAGCAGTCAGGAGGGAGACCCCTCCCAGCCCCAGCATTTT.

The chain is built from TRBV18 and TRBJ1-1, with D unresolved. The CDR3 totals 14 residues. CDR1 and CDR2 from the germline V gene are KGHSH and LQKENI. Trimming removed 4 bases at V and 1 base at J, with 10 bases between. The CDR3: CASSLGGKNTEAFF. The DNA of the CDR3 is TGTGCCAGCTCACTCGGCGGAAAGAACACTGAAGCTTTCTTT.

The rearrangement uses TRBV27 and TRBJ1-4; 7 positions agree with TRBD1. Germline V gives CDR1 MNHEY, CDR2 SMNVEV (reference sequence). J lost 2 bases, V lost 4 bases, and 7 bases had no gene match. The CDR3 has 16 residues. The CDR3 DNA reads as TGTGCCAGCAGTTCTACCACAGGGGCCACTAATGAAAAACTGTTTTTT. It translates to CASSSTTGATNEKLFF.

The chain joins TRBV11-2 to TRBJ1-1, with D possibly being TRBD1 (5 bases). The length of the CDR3 is 13 residues. V dropped 2 bases and J dropped 7 bases, with 11 bases sitting between them. Per the germline V gene, CDR1 is SGHAT and CDR2 is FQNNGV. In DNA, the CDR3 is TGTGCCAGCAGCTTAAGGGACTACTATGAAGCTTTCTTT. Translation gives CASSLRDYYEAFF. Using reference TRBV11-2 and TRBJ1-1 for the parts outside the CDR3, the full variable domain is EAGVAQSPRYKIIEKRQSVAFWCNPISGHATLYWYQQILGQGPKLLIQFQNNGVVDDSQLPKDRFSAERLKGVDSTLKIQPAKLEDSAVYLCASSLRDYYEAFFGQGTRLTVV.

The V gene is TRBV10-3, the J gene TRBJ2-7, with D possibly TRBD1 on 5 matching bases. V was cut by 3 bases and J by 4 bases, with 13 bases left in between. Germline lookup yields CDR1 ENHRY and CDR2 SYGVKD. The CDR3 is made up of 14 amino acids. The CDR3 sequence: CAISERREGYEQYV. CDR3 coding DNA: TGTGCCATCAGTGAACGCAGGGAAGGGTACGAGCAGTACGTC.

V usage is TRBV5-1 and J usage is TRBJ2-5; 8 positions agree with TRBD2. Germline V CDR1 and CDR2: SGHRS, YFSETQ. V trimming: 3 bases; J trimming: 3 bases; junction bases outside the gene matches: 13. The CDR3 has 17 amino acids. DNA of the CDR3: TGCGCCAGCAGCTGGGGACTGGCGGGGGGCCGGGAAGAGACCCAGTACTTC. Translation: CASSWGLAGGREETQYF.

This chain joins TRBV4-1 and TRBJ2-3; 7 bases match TRBD2. The CDR3 spans 18 residues. CDR1 is MGHRA and CDR2 is YSYEKL in the germline V gene. The V gene end was trimmed by 1 base and the J gene end by 3 bases; junction bases not matched to a gene: 13. The CDR3 here is CASSQGQTRAGTTDTQYF. Here the CDR3 DNA reads TGCGCCAGCAGCCAAGGACAGACTAGAGCGGGGACGACAGATACGCAGTATTTT.

This CDR3 is CASSTGLAGANVLTF. The CDR3 DNA is TGTGCCAGCAGCACCGGACTAGCTGGGGCCAACGTCCTGACTTTC. The chain is built from TRBV7-3 and TRBJ2-6; TRBD2 aligns across 7 bases. CDR3 length: 15 residues. V lost 5 bases and J lost 2; bases outside the gene matches: 3. Germline-derived CDR1 and CDR2 are SGHTA and FQGTGA.

The chain employs TRBV6-4 and TRBJ2-1, with D possibly TRBD1 on 5 matching bases. V was trimmed by 6 bases and J by 5 bases, leaving 20 bases between them. The CDR3 is 16 residues long. Germline CDR1 and CDR2: MRHNA and SNTAGT. As DNA, the CDR3 is TGTGCCAGCAGCCCTCAGGGTATAGGGGCGGACAATGAGCAGTTCTTC. Residues: CASSPQGIGADNEQFF.

The gene calls are TRBV4-3 and TRBJ2-6; no firm D call. The V gene lost 0 bases and the J gene lost 0 bases, with 15 bases spanning the gap. The CDR3 covers 19 residues. Germline V CDR1 and CDR2: LGHNA, YSLEER. CDR3 protein: CASSQDPRVGGSGANVLTF. CDR3 sequence (DNA): TGCGCCAGCAGCCAAGATCCCCGGGTAGGCGGCTCTGGGGCCAACGTCCTGACTTTC.

The chain is built from TRBV27 and TRBJ1-4; the D is unclear. This CDR3 region has 14 residues. V was pared by 10 bases and J by 5 bases, with 17 bases between. Germline CDR1 MNHEY, CDR2 SMNVEV (reference sequence). CDR3 protein: CATARGDVNEKLFF. In DNA form, the CDR3 reads TGTGCCACCGCTCGGGGAGACGTAAATGAAAAACTGTTTTTT.

V and J are TRBV11-3 and TRBJ2-1; 11 nucleotides align to TRBD2. The germline V gene encodes CDR1 SGHNT and CDR2 YENEEA. This CDR3 is 15 amino acids long. The ends lost 0 bases at V and 7 bases at J; junction bases unmatched: 2. The CDR3 protein is CASSLELAGVNEQFF. CDR3 DNA: TGTGCCAGCAGCTTAGAACTAGCGGGGGTTAATGAGCAGTTCTTC.

The chain combines TRBV5-6 with TRBJ1-5; maybe TRBD1 (5 bases). V was pared by 0 bases and J by 11 bases, with 12 bases between. CDR3 size: 13 residues. Germline CDR1 SGHDT, CDR2 YYEEEE. The CDR3 DNA sequence: TGTGCCAGCAGCTTGGCTAGGACACGGGCCCAGCATTTT. It yields the protein CASSLARTRAQHF. The complete variable domain, with remaining parts taken from reference TRBV5-6 and TRBJ1-5, reads DAGVTQSPTHLIKTRGQQVTLRCSPKSGHDTVSWYQQALGQGPQFIFQYYEEEERQRGNFPDRFSGHQFPNYSSELNVNALLLGDSALYLCASSLARTRAQHFGDGTRLSIL.

The chain employs TRBV7-9 and TRBJ2-7; TRBD1 aligns across 7 bases. Germline V gives CDR1 SEHNR, CDR2 FQNEAQ (reference sequence). With 5 bases clipped from V and 0 bases from J, the junction kept 4 bases outside the gene matches. There are 14 residues in the CDR3. CDR3 nucleotides: TGTGCCAGCAGCCCACAGGGGAGCTCCTACGAGCAGTACTTC. This encodes CASSPQGSSYEQYF.

This clone was seen a handful of times. CDR3 region: CASSPLTENYGYTF. For the CDR3, the DNA is TGTGCCAGCTCACCACTAACAGAGAACTATGGCTACACCTTC. This sequence joins TRBV18 and TRBJ1-2, with D uncertain. Germline CDR1 KGHSH, CDR2 LQKENI. CDR3 length: 14 amino acids. V was cut by 1 base and J by 2 bases, with 8 bases left in between.

The J gene is TRBJ1-6, the V gene TRBV4-3; TRBD1 agrees at 8 bases. This CDR3 is 14 amino acids long. V was clipped by 3 bases and J by 10 bases; unmatched bases: 5. Germline loops: CDR1 LGHNA, CDR2 YSLEER. CDR3 sequence reads: CASSQDRVKSPLHF. DNA for the CDR3: TGCGCCAGCAGCCAGGACAGGGTGAAGTCACCCCTCCACTTT.

The chain combines TRBV5-1 with TRBJ2-2; weak D call: TRBD1 (5 bases). V shed 5 bases and J shed 1 base, with 9 bases lying between them. Per the germline V gene, CDR1 is SGHRS and CDR2 is YFSETQ. The CDR3 sequence is 14 residues long. CDR3 coding DNA: TGCGCCAGCAGATGGCAGGGGAACACCGGGGAGCTGTTTTTT. Its translation is CASRWQGNTGELFF.

The chain recombines TRBV29-1 with TRBJ1-1; 10 bases fit TRBD1. CDR1 is SQVTM, CDR2 ANQGSEA, per germline. The CDR3 is made up of 17 amino acids. V lost 0 bases and J lost 5; bases outside the gene matches: 12. The CDR3 DNA is TGCAGCGTTGAAGATCGGGGGACAGGGGTCGGAACAACTGAAGCTTTCTTT. Translation gives CSVEDRGTGVGTTEAFF.

The count of this clone is one. The J gene is TRBJ1-1, the V gene TRBV5-1, with TRBD1 matching over 7 bases. Germline V gene data show CDR1 as SGHRS and CDR2 as YFSETQ. The CDR3 is 13 amino acids. V lost 3 bases, J lost 8 bases, and 7 bases stayed unmatched. The CDR3 spells CASSYGQADEAFF. CDR3 nucleotide sequence: TGCGCCAGCAGCTACGGACAGGCTGACGAAGCTTTCTTT.

This sequence joins TRBV7-8 and TRBJ1-1, with D possibly TRBD1 on 6 matching bases. Trimming stripped 3 bases from V and 7 bases from J, with 18 bases between. Per the germline V gene, CDR1 is SGHVS and CDR2 is FQNEAQ. The length of the CDR3 is 15 residues. CDR3 DNA sequence: TGTGCCAGCAGCTTGGCCGACAGAAGACAGGATGAAGCTTTCTTT. Translating gives CASSLADRRQDEAFF.

This chain connects TRBV6-5 to TRBJ2-5; 9 bases match TRBD2. The CDR3 consists of 15 residues. CDR1 and CDR2 (germline): MNHEY, SVGAGI. V lost 6 bases and J lost 4; bases outside the gene matches: 9. The CDR3 DNA reads as TGTGCCAGCAGCCATCTTAGCGGGGGATCAGAGACCCAGTACTTC. As protein: CASSHLSGGSETQYF.

The chain carries TRBV7-8 and TRBJ2-3; TRBD1 is a possible D gene (6 bases). V lost 5 bases, J lost 8 bases, and 11 bases lay in between. This CDR3 region has 12 residues. CDR1 SGHVS and CDR2 FQNEAQ come from the germline V gene. The CDR3 bases are TGTGCCAGCAGCCAAATAGGGGGTACGCAGTATTTT. It codes for CASSQIGGTQYF.

This clone came up once. This sequence joins TRBV13 and TRBJ2-3; D is ambiguous. V was pared by 4 bases and J by 2 bases, with 13 bases between. There are 15 residues in the CDR3. Germline V gives CDR1 PRHDT, CDR2 FYEKMQ (reference sequence). CDR3 sequence reads: CASSSPGIFTDTQYF. The CDR3 region has the DNA TGTGCCAGCAGCTCCCCAGGTATCTTCACAGATACGCAGTATTTT.

This clone appeared a few times. The chain joins TRBV5-1 to TRBJ1-2; D is unclear. Germline V gene lookup returns CDR1 SGHRS and CDR2 YFSETQ. V lost 6 bases to trimming and J lost 2 bases, with 17 bases between them. The CDR3 has 15 residues. This CDR3 is CASNPTPAENYGYTF. For the CDR3, the DNA is TGCGCCAGCAACCCCACACCGGCGGAGAACTATGGCTACACCTTC.

The chain carries TRBV19 and TRBJ1-6, with 10 positions matching TRBD1. Germline CDR1 and CDR2: LNHDA and SQIVND (reference sequence). V was clipped by 0 bases and J by 9 bases; unmatched bases: 5. This CDR3 spans 16 amino acids. The CDR3 DNA sequence: TGTGCCAGTAGTATAGATCTTGGGGACAGGGGTTCACCCCTCCACTTT. Protein product: CASSIDLGDRGSPLHF.

This clone appeared once. The chain employs TRBV28 and TRBJ2-7, with 8 bases lining up with TRBD2. The CDR3 totals 15 residues. Trimming took 4 bases from V and 6 from J; bases not matched to a gene: 11. Germline CDR1 is MDHEN and CDR2 is SYDVKM. CDR3 sequence: CASSSAHQRGFEQYV. Written as DNA, the CDR3 is TGTGCCAGCAGTTCCGCCCACCAGCGGGGGTTCGAGCAGTACGTC.

The chain links TRBV27 to TRBJ2-7; 11 positions match TRBD1. The CDR3 extends over 14 amino acids. V gave up 8 bases and J gave up 3 bases; unmatched junction bases: 6. Germline CDR1 is MNHEY and CDR2 is SMNVEV (reference sequence). The CDR3 nucleotides are TGTGCCAGCGCCCCCGGGACAGGGGGCTACGAGCAGTACGTC. It translates to CASAPGTGGYEQYV.